This record covers a single TCR beta chain. The sample comes from a study of blood T cell repertoires in COVID-19. Study in general: Samples came from the United States, Italy and Spain, spanning acute and convalescent COVID-19.

Data came from immunoSEQ multiplex PCR; TCRdb stores just in-frame clones and leaves some out. Of about 140,000 clones in the sample, about 87% were seen once. The CDR3 is 15 residues long. The germline V gene encodes CDR1 SGHNT and CDR2 YENEEA. V dropped 5 bases and J dropped 6; count of bases not matched to a gene: 9. The sequenced sample consisted of peripheral blood. The rearrangement links TRBV11-3 to TRBJ1-1; 10 bases fit TRBD1. The source of this sequence is a human donor with COVID-19, enrolled during active disease. The donor label of this sample is uncertain. The CDR3 reads CASSPGTGATSEAFF. The CDR3 DNA follows: TGTGCCAGCAGCCCGGGGACAGGGGCCACTTCTGAAGCTTTCTTT. The entire variable domain, with the rest obtained from reference TRBV11-3 and TRBJ1-1, is as follows: EAGVVQSPRYKIIEKKQPVAFWCNPISGHNTLYWYLQNLGQGPELLIRYENEEAVDDSQLPKDRFSAERLKGVDSTLKIQPAELGDSAVYLCASSPGTGATSEAFFGQGTRLTVV.